This T cell receptor (beta chain) was recorded in a study of blood T cell repertoires in COVID-19. The CDR3 has 15 residues. CDR1 SGHAT and CDR2 FQNNGV come from the germline V gene. With 3 bases clipped from V and 2 bases from J, the junction kept 2 bases outside the gene matches. Original processing methods: Amplification with reference gene primers provided the estimates of nucleated cell counts. The repertoire was sequenced with immunoSEQ multiplex PCR; TCRdb's copy has only in-frame clones and lacks some. That table gives V, J and clone size, and the DNA gave D and trimming. Among tens of thousands of clones listed, approximately 88% were seen once.

The sample was peripheral blood. The sequence was collected from a man between 50 and 59 years old with active COVID-19. The chain recombines TRBV11-2 with TRBJ1-4; 8 positions match TRBD1. CDR3 DNA sequence: TGTGCCAGCAGCTTCAGGACAGGGACTAATGAAAAACTGTTTTTT. It encodes CASSFRTGTNEKLFF.